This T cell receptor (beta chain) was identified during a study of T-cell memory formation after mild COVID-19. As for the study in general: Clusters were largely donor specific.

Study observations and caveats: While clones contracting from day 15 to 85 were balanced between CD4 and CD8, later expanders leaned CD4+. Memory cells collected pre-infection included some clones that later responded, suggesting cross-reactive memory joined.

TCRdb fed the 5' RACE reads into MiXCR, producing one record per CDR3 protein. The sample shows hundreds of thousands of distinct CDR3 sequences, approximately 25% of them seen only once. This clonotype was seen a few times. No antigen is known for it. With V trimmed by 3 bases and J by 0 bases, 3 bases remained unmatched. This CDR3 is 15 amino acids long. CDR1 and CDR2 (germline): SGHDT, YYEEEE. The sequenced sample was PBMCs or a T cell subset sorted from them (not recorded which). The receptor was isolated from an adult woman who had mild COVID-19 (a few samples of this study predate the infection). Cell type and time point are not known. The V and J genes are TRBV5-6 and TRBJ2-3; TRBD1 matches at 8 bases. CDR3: CASSWRTGSTDTQYF. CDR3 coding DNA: TGTGCCAGCAGCTGGAGGACAGGGAGCACAGATACGCAGTATTTT.